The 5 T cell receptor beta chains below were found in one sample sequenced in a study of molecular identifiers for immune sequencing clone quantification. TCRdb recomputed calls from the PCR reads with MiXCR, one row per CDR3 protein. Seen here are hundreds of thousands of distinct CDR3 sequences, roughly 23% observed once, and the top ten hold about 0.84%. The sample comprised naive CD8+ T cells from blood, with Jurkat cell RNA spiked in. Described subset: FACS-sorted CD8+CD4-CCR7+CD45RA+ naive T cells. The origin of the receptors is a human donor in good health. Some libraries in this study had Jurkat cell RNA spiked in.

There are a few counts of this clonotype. CDR3 amino acids: CASSYPGDPGNTIYF. CDR3 coding DNA: TGTGCCAGCAGCTATCCGGGGGACCCTGGAAACACCATATATTTT. The chain links TRBV13 to TRBJ1-3, with D maybe TRBD1 (5 bases). V lost 4 bases and J lost 2, with 12 bases in between. CDR1 and CDR2 from the germline V gene are PRHDT and FYEKMQ (reference sequence). CDR3 size: 15 residues.

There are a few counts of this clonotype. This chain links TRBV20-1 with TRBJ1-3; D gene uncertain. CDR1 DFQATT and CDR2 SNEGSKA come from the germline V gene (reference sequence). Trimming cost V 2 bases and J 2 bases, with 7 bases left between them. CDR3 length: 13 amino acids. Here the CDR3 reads CSARTVTGNTIYF. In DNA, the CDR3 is TGCAGTGCTAGAACAGTTACTGGAAACACCATATATTTT.

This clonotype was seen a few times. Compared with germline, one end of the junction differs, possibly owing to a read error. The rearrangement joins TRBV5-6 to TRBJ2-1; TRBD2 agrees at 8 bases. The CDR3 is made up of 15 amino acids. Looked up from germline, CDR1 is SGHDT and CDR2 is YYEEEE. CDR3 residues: CASSLVPAGDNERFF. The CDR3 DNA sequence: TGTGCCAGCAGCTTGGTCCCAGCGGGGGACAATGAGCGGTTCTTC.

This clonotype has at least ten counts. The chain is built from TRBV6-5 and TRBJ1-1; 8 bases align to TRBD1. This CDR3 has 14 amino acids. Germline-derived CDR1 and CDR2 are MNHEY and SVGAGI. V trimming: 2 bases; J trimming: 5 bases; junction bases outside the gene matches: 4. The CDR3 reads CASSYSRGLTEAFF. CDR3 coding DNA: TGTGCCAGCAGTTACAGCAGGGGGCTTACTGAAGCTTTCTTT.

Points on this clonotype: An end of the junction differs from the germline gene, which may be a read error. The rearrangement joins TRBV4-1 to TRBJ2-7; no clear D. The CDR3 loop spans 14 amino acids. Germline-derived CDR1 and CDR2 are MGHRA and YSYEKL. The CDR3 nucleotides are TGCGCCAGCAGCCAAGGTGCCAGCTCCCACGAGCAGTACTTC. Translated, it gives CASSQGASSHEQYF.